This is a list of T cell receptor beta chains from one sample in a study of cytomegalovirus exposure and HLA in healthy donors. Clones were sequenced by immunoSEQ multiplex PCR, and TCRdb holds only the in-frame ones, with some missing. Of tens of thousands of clones listed, 77% are singletons. Specimen: PBMCs. All receptors come from a woman between 40 and 50 years old in good health and CMV-seropositive. CDR3s include the opening cysteine and the closing phenylalanine or tryptophan. Fields, in order: clone size, J gene, D gene, V gene, CDR3 protein, CDR3 DNA. A D gene is named only where the DNA matches it firmly. Rows give clone size only sometimes, using once, few, many, or a class for an expanded clone.

NA	TRBJ1-2	TRBD1	TRBV6-6	CASRGTVPDSGYTF	TGTGCCAGCAGGGGGACAGTCCCTGACAGTGGCTACACCTTC
NA	TRBJ1-4	TRBD1	TRBV13	CASSARTGRNEKLFF	TGTGCCAGCAGCGCCAGGACAGGCCGTAATGAAAAACTGTTTTTT
NA	TRBJ2-7	NA	TRBV29-1	CSVDGGYEQYF	TGCAGCGTTGACGGGGGCTACGAGCAGTACTTC
NA	TRBJ2-1	NA	TRBV27	CASRSSTAYNEQFF	TGTGCCAGCAGGTCTTCGACAGCCTACAATGAGCAGTTCTTC
NA	TRBJ1-1	TRBD1	TRBV19	CASTLRQGGTEAFF	TGTGCCAGTACCTTAAGACAGGGGGGCACTGAAGCTTTCTTT
NA	TRBJ1-1	NA	TRBV19	CASNPQVMNTEAFF	TGTGCCAGTAATCCACAGGTCATGAACACTGAAGCTTTCTTT
NA	TRBJ1-4	NA	TRBV14	CASSKPGPWKEKLFF	TGTGCCAGCAGCAAACCGGGTCCCTGGAAGGAAAAACTGTTTTTT
NA	TRBJ2-1	TRBD2	TRBV4-1	CASAEGSGGALEQFF	TGCGCCAGCGCGGAGGGTAGCGGGGGGGCCCTTGAGCAGTTCTTC
NA	TRBJ1-2	NA	TRBV11-2	CASSLEKGGYTF	TGTGCCAGCAGCTTAGAGAAGGGGGGCTACACCTTC
NA	TRBJ2-7	TRBD1	TRBV5-1	CASSGTGLYEQYF	TGCGCCAGTTCCGGGACAGGACTCTACGAGCAGTACTTC
NA	TRBJ1-6	NA	TRBV27	CASSARLGGGPPLHF	TGTGCCAGCAGTGCCCGTTTAGGGGGGGGGCCACCCCTCCACTTT
NA	TRBJ1-3	NA	TRBV5-8	CASSLSGASGNTIYF	TGTGCCAGCAGCTTGTCAGGCGCCTCTGGAAACACCATATATTTT
few	TRBJ2-1	TRBD1	TRBV6-6	CASRRRTGLNEQFF	TGTGCCAGCAGGCGCCGGACAGGGTTGAATGAGCAGTTCTTC
NA	TRBJ1-2	NA	TRBV18	CASSRDRDGYTF	TGTGCCAGCTCACGAGACAGAGATGGCTACACCTTC